This T cell receptor beta chain was sequenced for a study of T cells and copy number aberrations in small-cell lung cancer (dated by TCRdb to about 2021). Background for the entire study: TCR repertoire sequencing was paired with whole-exome sequencing of the same tumor regions to relate T cell metrics to mutations and copy number aberrations. Tumor TCR data were available for over 16 patients, and 11 to 15 patients had TCR data from both tumor and normal tissue.

For this clone: What this receptor recognizes is not known. No much larger clone exists at a distance of one base, and base qualities are not known.

Donors were patients with limited-stage small-cell lung cancer who underwent surgical resection in Hangzhou, China, between about 2007 and 2021. All donors had upfront surgery without preoperative chemotherapy or radiotherapy, and none received immunotherapy before or after surgery. Each of the 15 to 20 patients in the sequenced cohort was a smoker or a heavy second-hand smoker. Adjacent normal lung tissue was taken at least 2 cm away from the tumor margin, and two pathologists confirmed morphologically that the tissue was free of malignant cells. To characterize heterogeneity of the T cell repertoire, the study applied multi-region TCR-beta sequencing to resected limited-stage small-cell lung cancers and to tumor-adjacent lung tissue. The AllPrep DNA/RNA FFPE Kit (Qiagen) was used to extract genomic DNA from the FFPE tissue. The full study reports these points: The study was limited by a small sample size because surgical resection is uncommon in small-cell lung cancer, and validation of the findings is required. Compared with adjacent lung tissue, tumors showed lower T-cell density, richness and clonality, although the density difference was not significant. All specimens consisted of formalin-fixed paraffin-embedded tissue, which is known to introduce sequencing artifacts.

According to the germline V gene, CDR1 reads SGDLS and CDR2 reads YYNGEE. Spanning cysteine to phenylalanine, the CDR3 consists of 16 amino acids. CDR3 DNA is the only sequence kept; it has 48 bases, read in frame from the first base. A distance of 16 bases separates the germline ends of V and J, which lose 4 bases and 1 base respectively. The immunoSEQ hsTCRB Kit, with multiplexed V- and J-gene primers, was used to amplify TCR-beta CDR3 regions from genomic DNA. Unique DNA barcodes were added in a second PCR, and the samples were pooled together with one negative control and one positive control. An Illumina MiSeq running a 150-cycle paired-end protocol was used to sequence the pooled TCR-beta libraries. The authors processed their data as follows. Adaptive Biotechnologies processed the raw sequencing data into a report containing normalized, annotated TCR-beta repertoires. T-cell density was computed as TCR-beta templates normalized to usable DNA, which was estimated by amplifying housekeeping genes. Richness counted unique rearrangements, and clonality was defined as 1 minus Pielou's evenness. TCRdb holds this immuneACCESS table with in-frame rearrangements only. Some clones are missing; in checked studies, unresolved V genes explain under half, and the rest has no known cause. That table supplies the V and J calls and clone size; D and trimming were determined from the DNA. Present in this sample are around 2,000 clones, 82% of which were seen just once. Jointly, the top ten make up around 5.5% of the sample.

This sequence originates from a man aged 45-65 years with small cell lung cancer. The chain is assembled from TRBV9 and TRBJ2-3; TRBD2 is a weak D gene call, 6 bases matching. Sequences were obtained from normal tissue next to the tumor. The nucleotide sequence reads as follows: TGTGCCAGCAGCCAGTTGGGAGGACTGGGCACAGATACGCAGTATTTT. Its translation reads: CASSQLGGLGTDTQYF.